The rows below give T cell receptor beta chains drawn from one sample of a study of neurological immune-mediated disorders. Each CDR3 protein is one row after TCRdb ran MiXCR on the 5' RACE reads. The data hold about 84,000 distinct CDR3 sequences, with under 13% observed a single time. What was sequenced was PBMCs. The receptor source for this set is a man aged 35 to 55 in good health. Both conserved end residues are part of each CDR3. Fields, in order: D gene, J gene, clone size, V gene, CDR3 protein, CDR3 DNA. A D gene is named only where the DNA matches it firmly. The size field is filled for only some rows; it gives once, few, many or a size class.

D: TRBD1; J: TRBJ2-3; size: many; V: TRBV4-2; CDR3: CASSWDRGTDTQYF; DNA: TGTGCCAGCAGTTGGGACAGGGGCACAGATACGCAGTATTTT
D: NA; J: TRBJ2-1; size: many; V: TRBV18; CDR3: CASSPGDYNEQFF; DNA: TGTGCCAGCTCACCGGGCGACTACAATGAGCAGTTCTTC
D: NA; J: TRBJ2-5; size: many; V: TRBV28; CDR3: CASSYAGRGAAETQYF; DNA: TGTGCCAGCAGTTACGCCGGTCGGGGGGCGGCGGAGACCCAGTACTTC
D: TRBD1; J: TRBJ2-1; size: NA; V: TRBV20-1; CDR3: CSAGIWGTGSSYNEQFF; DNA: TGCAGTGCTGGCATTTGGGGGACAGGGAGCTCCTACAATGAGCAGTTCTTC
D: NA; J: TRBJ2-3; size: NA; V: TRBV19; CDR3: CASSIEADTQYF; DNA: TGTGCCAGTAGTATTGAGGCAGATACGCAGTATTTT
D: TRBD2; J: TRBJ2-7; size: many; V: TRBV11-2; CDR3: CASSPPLAAGYEQYF; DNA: TGTGCCAGCAGCCCCCCACTAGCGGCAGGCTACGAGCAGTACTTC
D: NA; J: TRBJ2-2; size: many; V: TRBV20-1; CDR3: CSGRGEANTGELFF; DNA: TGCAGTGGTAGAGGGGAGGCGAACACCGGGGAGCTGTTTTTT
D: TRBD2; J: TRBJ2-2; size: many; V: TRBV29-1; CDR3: CSTKLAGSGELFF; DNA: TGCAGCACGAAGCTAGCGGGATCCGGGGAGCTGTTTTTT
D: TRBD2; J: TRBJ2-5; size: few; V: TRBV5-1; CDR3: CASGRGPTSGTLETQYF; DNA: TGCGCCAGCGGCAGGGGGCCGACTAGCGGGACCTTAGAGACCCAGTACTTC
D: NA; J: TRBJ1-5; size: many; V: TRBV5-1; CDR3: CASSPMGSNQPQHF; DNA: TGCGCCAGCAGCCCGATGGGTAGCAATCAGCCCCAGCATTTT